This record concerns one T cell receptor (beta chain) sequence. The sample is drawn from a study of cytomegalovirus exposure and HLA in healthy donors. The repertoire was sequenced with immunoSEQ multiplex PCR; TCRdb's copy has only in-frame clones and lacks some. Among around 120,000 clones listed, approximately 85% were seen once. This CDR3 comprises 15 residues. CDR1 and CDR2 from the germline V gene are SGHRS and YFSETQ. The trim removed 4 bases at V and 3 bases at J, leaving 8 bases unmatched. Sequencing input: PBMCs. The V and J genes are TRBV5-1 and TRBJ2-5, with 8 bases aligning to TRBD1. The TCR originated in a young man in good health and CMV-seronegative. The CDR3 nucleotides are TGCGCCAGCAGCCCAACCGGGACAGGAGAAGAGACCCAGTACTTC. This codes for CASSPTGTGEETQYF.